The 19 T cell receptor beta chains reported below all come from one sample, sequenced in a study of blood T cell repertoires in COVID-19. Here immunoSEQ multiplex PCR was the method, and the copy in TCRdb shows in-frame clones only, minus some. The sample holds approximately 450,000 clones; roughly 87% are singletons and the top ten take almost 2%. The sample comprised PBMCs or T cells enriched from blood (not recorded which). These receptor sequences come from a woman aged 18-29 years with acute COVID-19.

The count of this clone is one. The chain couples TRBV11-2 to TRBJ2-1; no firm D call. CDR3 size: 13 residues. From germline, CDR1 is SGHAT and CDR2 FQNNGV. The ends were cut back, 1 base at V and 2 bases at J, with 3 bases in the middle. The CDR3 loop reads CASSLVTYNEQFF. The CDR3 bases are TGTGCCAGCAGCTTAGTTACCTACAATGAGCAGTTCTTC. The full variable domain, its missing parts supplied by reference TRBV11-2 and TRBJ2-1, is EAGVAQSPRYKIIEKRQSVAFWCNPISGHATLYWYQQILGQGPKLLIQFQNNGVVDDSQLPKDRFSAERLKGVDSTLKIQPAKLEDSAVYLCASSLVTYNEQFFGPGTRLTVL.

The chain has TRBV10-3 and TRBJ1-3, with 9 nucleotides matching TRBD1. J lost 4 bases, V lost 3 bases, and 10 bases had no gene match. This CDR3 region has 17 residues. Germline V CDR1 and CDR2: ENHRY, SYGVKD. As DNA, the CDR3 is TGTGCCATCAGTGATTGGGACAGGGAAGTGAAGGGAAACACCATATATTTT. Translation gives CAISDWDREVKGNTIYF.

The chain recombines TRBV7-8 with TRBJ2-1; the match to TRBD1 covers 10 bases. V dropped 4 bases and J dropped 0; count of bases not matched to a gene: 3. The germline CDR1 and CDR2 sequences are SGHVS and FQNEAQ. The CDR3 contains 16 residues. The CDR3 region is CASSYGTGVSYNEQFF. DNA for the CDR3: TGTGCCAGCAGCTACGGGACAGGGGTCTCCTACAATGAGCAGTTCTTC.

The rearrangement links TRBV27 to TRBJ1-2, with D maybe TRBD1 (6 bases). The CDR3 has 14 residues. V gave up 2 bases and J gave up 7 bases, with 14 bases separating them. Per the germline V gene, CDR1 is MNHEY and CDR2 is SMNVEV (reference sequence). CDR3 DNA sequence: TGTGCCAGCAGTTTAAACCAGGGGATCCGTGGCTACACCTTC. Protein product: CASSLNQGIRGYTF.

The chain uses TRBV27 and TRBJ1-3; D unclear. CDR3 length: 17 amino acids. From germline, CDR1 is MNHEY and CDR2 SMNVEV (reference sequence). Trimming took 5 bases from V and 7 from J, leaving 24 bases between them. CDR3 protein: CASSPKSTEGFGNTIYF. CDR3 coding DNA: TGTGCCAGCAGTCCGAAGTCGACGGAGGGCTTTGGCAACACCATATATTTT.

This sequence joins TRBV6-2 or TRBV6-3 and TRBJ2-7; 8 bases match TRBD2. The CDR3 runs 15 residues. From germline, CDR1 is MNHEY and CDR2 SVGEGT. The V segment lost 2 bases and the J segment 3 bases; nucleotides outside the gene matches: 6. In DNA form, the CDR3 reads TGTGCCAGCAGTTACCTAGCGGGCCACGTCTACGAGCAGTACTTC. As protein: CASSYLAGHVYEQYF.

The J gene is TRBJ1-5, the V gene TRBV7-2; D unclear. V was clipped by 4 bases and J by 4 bases, with 8 bases between them. Germline lookup yields CDR1 SGHTA and CDR2 FQGNSA. The CDR3 length is 13 residues. The CDR3 DNA is TGTGCCAGCAGCTCTTGGGAGAATCAGCCCCAGCATTTT. This sequence encodes CASSSWENQPQHF.

The chain joins TRBV6-4 to TRBJ2-1, with 7 bases aligning to TRBD1. The germline gives CDR1 MRHNA, CDR2 SNTAGT. The CDR3 spans 15 residues. V shed 3 bases and J 7 bases; nucleotides not matched to a gene: 9. The CDR3 DNA follows: TGTGCCAGCAGTGAGCATCACAGGGGCAGGAATGAGCAGTTCTTC. Protein sequence: CASSEHHRGRNEQFF.

J is TRBJ1-1 and V is TRBV19; D gene uncertain. V was clipped by 3 bases and J by 8 bases, with 10 bases between them. This CDR3 spans 12 amino acids. CDR1 and CDR2 from the germline V gene are LNHDA and SQIVND (reference sequence). The CDR3 loop reads CASSMTRGEAFF. Here the CDR3 DNA reads TGTGCCAGTAGTATGACCAGAGGGGAAGCTTTCTTT.

The V and J genes are TRBV3-1 (or the pseudogene TRBV3-2) and TRBJ1-3; D may be TRBD1 (6 bases). V was clipped by 3 bases and J by 0 bases, with 9 bases between them. Germline V gene data show CDR1 as LGHDT and CDR2 as YNNKEL (reference sequence). The length of the CDR3 is 15 residues. The chain's CDR3 is CASSHTGISGNTIYF. The CDR3 DNA is TGTGCCAGCAGCCACACAGGGATCTCTGGAAACACCATATATTTT.

The chain carries TRBV5-1 and TRBJ1-6; 12 bases match TRBD1. Germline V gives CDR1 SGHRS, CDR2 YFSETQ. V was pared by 4 bases and J by 6 bases, with 11 bases of the junction left unmatched. This CDR3 is 18 amino acids long. The CDR3 loop is CASSPRDRGPTGNSPLHF. CDR3 in DNA: TGCGCCAGCAGCCCCCGGGACAGGGGGCCGACTGGTAATTCACCCCTCCACTTT.

This chain uses TRBV5-1 with TRBJ2-1; possibly TRBD2 for D (5 bases). CDR1 is SGHRS and CDR2 is YFSETQ in the germline V gene. V lost 3 bases and J 3 bases, leaving 13 bases between the germline ends. The CDR3 sequence is 15 residues long. The CDR3 here is CASSSDSGLYNEQFF. The CDR3 DNA sequence: TGCGCCAGCAGCTCGGACTCTGGACTCTACAATGAGCAGTTCTTC. Drawing the rest from reference TRBV5-1 and TRBJ2-1, the complete variable domain is KAGVTQTPRYLIKTRGQQVTLSCSPISGHRSVSWYQQTPGQGLQFLFEYFSETQRNKGNFPGRFSGRQFSNSRSEMNVSTLELGDSALYLCASSSDSGLYNEQFFGPGTRLTVL.

The gene calls are TRBV18 and TRBJ2-7, with TRBD1 matching 11 bases. Germline V gene sequence: CDR1 KGHSH, CDR2 LQKENI. Trimming at V came to 5 bases and at J to 3 bases, leaving 9 bases not matched to a gene. This CDR3 is 16 amino acids long. CDR3 sequence reads: CASSSTGTGGFYEQYF. The CDR3 DNA is TGTGCCAGCTCAAGCACCGGGACAGGGGGGTTCTACGAGCAGTACTTC.

J is TRBJ2-7 and V is TRBV2, with D perhaps matching TRBD2 (5 bases). Per germline, CDR1 SNHLY and CDR2 FYNNEI. V lost 5 bases and J 0 bases, leaving 8 bases between the germline ends. This CDR3 has 13 residues. CDR3 region: CASSPRVSYEQYF. The CDR3 nucleotides are TGTGCCAGCAGTCCGAGGGTCTCCTACGAGCAGTACTTC.

The chain employs TRBV28 and TRBJ1-2; a possible D gene is TRBD1 (5 bases). Per germline, CDR1 MDHEN and CDR2 SYDVKM. This CDR3 has 12 amino acids. Trimming stripped 6 bases from V and 4 bases from J, with 9 bases between. The CDR3 DNA sequence: TGTGCCAGCAGAGGGGAATCCTATGGCTACACCTTC. Its translation: CASRGESYGYTF.

V gene TRBV3-1 (or the pseudogene TRBV3-2) combines with J gene TRBJ2-5, with 9 bases lining up with TRBD2. The CDR3 is 15 amino acids. With V trimmed by 3 bases and J by 4 bases, 6 bases remained unmatched. Germline CDR1 reads LGHDT; CDR2 reads YNNKEL (reference sequence). In DNA, the CDR3 is TGTGCCAGCAGCCAGCGCGGGGGGGCAGGAGAGACCCAGTACTTC. It translates to CASSQRGGAGETQYF.

This clone showed up many times. This chain joins TRBV29-1 and TRBJ1-1; no firm D call. Trimming removed 8 bases at V and 11 bases at J, with 24 bases between. Germline V gene data show CDR1 as SQVTM and CDR2 as ANQGSEA. The CDR3 extends over 13 amino acids. This chain's CDR3 is CSTAGGGQEMAFF. DNA for the CDR3: TGCAGCACCGCGGGAGGCGGGCAGGAGATGGCTTTCTTT. The full variable domain, with the rest looked up from reference TRBV29-1 and TRBJ1-1, is SAVISQKPSRDICQRGTSLTIQCQVDSQVTMMFWYRQQPGQSLTLIATANQGSEATYESGFVIDKFPISRPNLTFSTLTVSNMSPEDSSIYLCSTAGGGQEMAFFGQGTRLTVV.

J is TRBJ2-3 and V is TRBV10-3; D may be TRBD2 (5 bases). Between the trimmed V and J ends, which lost 5 bases and 0 bases, there was a span of 9 bases. Germline CDR1 and CDR2: ENHRY and SYGVKD. This CDR3 comprises 14 residues. CDR3 residues: CAISPGSSTDTQYF. In DNA, the CDR3 is TGTGCCATCAGTCCGGGGTCTAGCACAGATACGCAGTATTTT.

The rearrangement links TRBV21-1 to TRBJ2-7; the table assigns TRBD2, which was not confirmed against the DNA. TRBV21-1 is assigned pseudogene status. This CDR3 is built from 12 residues. The DNA of the CDR3 is TGTGCCAGCAGCAAATTTGAGGGCGAGCAGTACTTC. Translated, it gives CASSKFEGEQYF.